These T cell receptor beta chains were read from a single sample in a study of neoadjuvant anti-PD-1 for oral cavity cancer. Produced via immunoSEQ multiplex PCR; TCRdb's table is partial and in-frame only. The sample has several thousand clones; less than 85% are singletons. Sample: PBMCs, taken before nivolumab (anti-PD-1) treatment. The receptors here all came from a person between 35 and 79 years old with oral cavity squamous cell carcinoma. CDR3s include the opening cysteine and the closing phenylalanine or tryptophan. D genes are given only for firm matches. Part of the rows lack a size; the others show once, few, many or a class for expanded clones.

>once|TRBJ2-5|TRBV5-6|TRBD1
CASSRTGTVETQYF
TGTGCCAGCAGTCGGACAGGGACGGTAGAGACCCAGTACTTC
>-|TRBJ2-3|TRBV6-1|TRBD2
CASSGTSGGADTQYF
TGTGCCAGCAGTGGGACTAGCGGGGGGGCAGATACGCAGTATTTT
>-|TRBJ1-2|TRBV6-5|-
CASSYGGAGGYTF
TGTGCCAGCAGTTACGGGGGGGCAGGTGGCTACACCTTC
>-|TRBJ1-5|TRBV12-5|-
CASGLPNQPQHF
TGTGCTAGTGGTCTACCCAATCAGCCCCAGCATTTT
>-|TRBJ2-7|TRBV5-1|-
CASSLRGDSSYEQYF
TGCGCCAGCAGCTTGAGGGGCGATAGCTCCTACGAGCAGTACTTC
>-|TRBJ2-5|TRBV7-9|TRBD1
CASSSDRDQETQYF
TGTGCCAGCAGCTCGGACAGGGATCAAGAGACCCAGTACTTC
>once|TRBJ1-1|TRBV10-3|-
CAISRTDRDTEAFF
TGTGCCATCAGCCGGACAGACAGAGACACTGAAGCTTTCTTT
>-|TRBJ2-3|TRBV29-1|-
CSVEGVSTDTQYF
TGCAGCGTTGAGGGGGTTAGCACAGATACGCAGTATTTT
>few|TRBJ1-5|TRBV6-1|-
CASSEIRNNQPQHF
TGTGCCAGCAGTGAAATCCGGAACAATCAGCCCCAGCATTTT
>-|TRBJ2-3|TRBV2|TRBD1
CASSTDHGQGGTDTQYF
TGTGCCAGCAGCACAGACCACGGACAGGGTGGCACAGATACGCAGTATTTT
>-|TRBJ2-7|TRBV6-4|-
CASSDSYEQYF
TGTGCCAGCAGTGACTCCTACGAGCAGTACTTC
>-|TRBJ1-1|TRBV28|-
CASSLPRFEAFF
TGTGCCAGCAGTTTACCCAGGTTTGAAGCTTTCTTT
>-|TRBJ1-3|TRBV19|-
CASSMGAAVRTSNTIYF
TGTGCCAGTAGTATGGGGGCAGCTGTAAGGACGTCGAACACCATATATTTT
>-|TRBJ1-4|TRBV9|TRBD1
CASSQGTGGFEKLFF
TGTGCCAGCAGCCAAGGGACAGGGGGTTTTGAAAAACTGTTTTTT
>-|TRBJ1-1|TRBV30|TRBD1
CAWSKVRGVENTEAFF
TGTGCCTGGAGTAAAGTCAGGGGGGTTGAGAACACTGAAGCTTTCTTT
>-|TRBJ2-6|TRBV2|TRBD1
CASSPDRAGANVLTF
TGTGCCAGCAGTCCGGACAGGGCTGGGGCCAACGTCCTGACTTTC
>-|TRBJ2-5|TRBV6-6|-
CASSYLGGKETQYF
TGTGCCAGCAGTTATCTCGGGGGTAAAGAGACCCAGTACTTC
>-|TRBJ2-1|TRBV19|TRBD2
CASSIVASGGFNEQFF
TGTGCCAGTAGTATAGTAGCTAGCGGGGGGTTCAATGAGCAGTTCTTC
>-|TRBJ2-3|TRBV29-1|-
CSGRGGPSTDTQYF
TGCAGCGGAAGGGGGGGTCCTAGCACAGATACGCAGTATTTT
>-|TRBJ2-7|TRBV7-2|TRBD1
CASSSRQGSLYEQYF
TGTGCCAGCAGCTCGAGACAGGGTAGCCTTTACGAGCAGTACTTC
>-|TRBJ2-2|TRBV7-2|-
CASSQDSTGELFF
TGTGCCAGCAGCCAGGACTCGACCGGGGAGCTGTTTTTT
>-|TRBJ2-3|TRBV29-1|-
CSVVADSTDTQYF
TGCAGCGTTGTGGCAGATAGCACAGATACGCAGTATTTT
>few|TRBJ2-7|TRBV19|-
CASSPQKDMTEQYF
TGTGCCAGTAGTCCCCAGAAAGACATGACCGAGCAGTACTTC
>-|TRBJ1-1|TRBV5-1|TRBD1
CASSLGTGPEAFF
TGCGCCAGCAGCCTTGGGACAGGCCCTGAAGCTTTCTTT
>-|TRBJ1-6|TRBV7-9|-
CASSSGAGFSSPLHF
TGTGCCAGCAGCTCAGGGGCAGGGTTTAGTTCACCCCTCCACTTT
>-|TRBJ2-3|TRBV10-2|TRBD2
CASSHPQRGGVDTQYF
TGCGCCAGCAGCCACCCCCAGCGGGGGGGGGTGGATACGCAGTATTTT
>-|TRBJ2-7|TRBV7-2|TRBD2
CASTSGSSGGEQYF
TGTGCCAGCACCTCAGGGAGTAGCGGGGGCGAGCAGTACTTC
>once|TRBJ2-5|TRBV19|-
CASSIWRETQYF
TGTGCCAGTAGTATCTGGCGAGAGACCCAGTACTTC
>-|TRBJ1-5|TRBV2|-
CASRPSRNQPQHF
TGTGCCAGCAGACCTTCCCGAAATCAGCCCCAGCATTTT
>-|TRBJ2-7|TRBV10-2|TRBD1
CASKDAGGHYEQYF
TGCGCCAGCAAGGACGCAGGGGGCCATTACGAGCAGTACTTC
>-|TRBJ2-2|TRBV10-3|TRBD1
CAISAVTGSNTGELFF
TGTGCCATCAGTGCAGTGACAGGGTCGAACACCGGGGAGCTGTTTTTT
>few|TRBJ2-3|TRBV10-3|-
CAISQGLDGDTQYF
TGTGCCATCAGTCAGGGCTTAGACGGGGATACGCAGTATTTT
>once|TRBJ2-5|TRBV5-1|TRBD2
CASSLGSGGAQETQYF
TGCGCCAGCAGCTTGGGATCCGGGGGGGCCCAAGAGACCCAGTACTTC
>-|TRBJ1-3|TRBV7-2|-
CASSPQISSGNTIYF
TGTGCCAGCAGCCCCCAGATAAGCTCTGGAAACACCATATATTTT
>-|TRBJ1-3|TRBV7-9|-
CASSLDGRGDTIYF
TGTGCCAGCAGCTTAGATGGCAGGGGAGACACCATATATTTT
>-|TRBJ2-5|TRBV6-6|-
CASSSTGPQETQYF
TGTGCCAGCAGTTCGACAGGACCCCAAGAGACCCAGTACTTC
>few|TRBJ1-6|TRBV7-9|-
CASSLPGTVFSPLHF
TGTGCCAGCAGCTTACCAGGGACGGTGTTCTCACCCCTCCACTTT
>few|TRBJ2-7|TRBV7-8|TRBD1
CASSPDRGDAYEQYF
TGTGCCAGCAGCCCGGACAGGGGCGATGCCTACGAGCAGTACTTC
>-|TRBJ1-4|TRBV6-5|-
CASSYSIWGSNEKLFF
TGTGCCAGCAGTTACTCGATCTGGGGGTCTAATGAAAAACTGTTTTTT
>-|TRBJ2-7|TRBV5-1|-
CASSLGTAAYEQYF
TGCGCCAGCAGCTTGGGTACAGCAGCCTACGAGCAGTACTTC
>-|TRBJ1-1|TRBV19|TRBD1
CASSIGQGWSTEAFF
TGTGCCAGTAGTATAGGACAGGGGTGGAGCACTGAAGCTTTCTTT
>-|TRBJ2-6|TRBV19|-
CASSSSRDSGANVLTF
TGTGCCAGTAGCTCTTCCAGGGACTCTGGGGCCAACGTCCTGACTTTC
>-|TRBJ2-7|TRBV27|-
CASRSGTGYYEQYF
TGTGCCAGCCGGTCGGGGACCGGGTACTACGAGCAGTACTTC
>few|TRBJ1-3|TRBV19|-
CASRASGNTIYF
TGTGCCAGTAGAGCCTCTGGAAACACCATATATTTT
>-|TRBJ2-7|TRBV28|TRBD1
CASRRTGEAYEQYF
TGTGCCAGTAGGCGGACAGGGGAAGCCTACGAGCAGTACTTC
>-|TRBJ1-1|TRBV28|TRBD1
CASSFSGGLMNTEAFF
TGTGCCAGCAGTTTTTCAGGGGGCCTGATGAACACTGAAGCTTTCTTT
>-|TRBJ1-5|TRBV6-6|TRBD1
CASRQGVSNQPQHF
TGTGCCAGCAGACAGGGGGTGAGCAATCAGCCCCAGCATTTT
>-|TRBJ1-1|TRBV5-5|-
CASSLEPGWRGAGTEAFF
TGTGCCAGCAGCTTGGAACCGGGGTGGAGGGGGGCAGGCACTGAAGCTTTCTTT
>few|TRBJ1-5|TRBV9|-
CASSPSGAQPQHF
TGTGCCAGCAGCCCGAGTGGGGCTCAGCCCCAGCATTTT
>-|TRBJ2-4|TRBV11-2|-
CASSLVGAKNIQYF
TGTGCCAGCAGCTTGGTGGGAGCCAAAAACATTCAGTACTTC
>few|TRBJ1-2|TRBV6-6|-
CASSAPGTLPYGYTF
TGTGCCAGCAGTGCACCCGGGACCCTACCCTATGGCTACACCTTC
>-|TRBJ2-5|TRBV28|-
CASSSVKQGLLETQYF
TGTGCCAGCAGTTCAGTTAAACAGGGCTTGCTAGAGACCCAGTACTTC
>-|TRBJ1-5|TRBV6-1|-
CASGSWREGQPQHF
TGTGCCAGTGGATCCTGGAGGGAAGGTCAGCCCCAGCATTTT
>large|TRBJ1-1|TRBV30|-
CAWRGYTEAFF
TGTGCCTGGAGGGGATACACTGAAGCTTTCTTT